The source of this T cell receptor beta chain is a study of control samples from healthy donors and cancer patients. The data were produced by immunoSEQ multiplex PCR, yet TCRdb's version contains in-frame clones alone and is incomplete. The data contain around 150,000 clones, approximately 88% of them singletons. Germline CDR1 SGDLS, CDR2 YYNGEE. Trimming at V came to 4 bases and at J to 0 bases, leaving 4 bases not matched to a gene. The CDR3 extends over 15 amino acids. The sequence derives from a young man in good health. Material for sequencing was blood. The chain employs TRBV9 and TRBJ2-1, with 7 positions matching TRBD2. The CDR3 is CASSRGGSSYNEQFF. The CDR3 bases are TGTGCCAGCAGCAGGGGAGGGAGCTCCTACAATGAGCAGTTCTTC.